The next 23 T cell receptor beta chains were all read from a single sample in a study of blood T cell repertoires in COVID-19. Clones were sequenced by immunoSEQ multiplex PCR, and TCRdb holds only the in-frame ones, with some missing. The sample has some 350,000 clones, around 88% seen once. The sequenced material came from peripheral blood. The receptors here all came from a man aged 25-45 years with active or convalescent COVID-19.

This clone was observed once. This sequence joins TRBV6-5 and TRBJ2-2, with TRBD2 as a possible D gene (5 bases). The CDR3 runs to 14 residues. Between the trimmed V and J ends, which lost 8 bases and 7 bases, there was a span of 17 bases. Germline V CDR1 and CDR2: MNHEY, SVGAGI. The chain's CDR3 is CASPTSGLGGELFF. The CDR3, as DNA: TGTGCCAGCCCCACAAGCGGCCTGGGCGGGGAGCTGTTTTTT.

This rearrangement joins TRBV6-6 to TRBJ1-2; no firm D call. The CDR3 has 16 residues. The V gene lost 0 bases and the J gene lost 0 bases, with 11 bases spanning the gap. Germline V gene lookup returns CDR1 MNHNY and CDR2 SVGAGI (reference sequence). The CDR3 here is CASSYSKEGANYGYTF. In DNA form, the CDR3 reads TGTGCCAGCAGTTACTCGAAGGAGGGCGCTAACTATGGCTACACCTTC.

This chain links TRBV24-1 with TRBJ2-3; TRBD1 matches at 9 bases. Germline CDR1 is KGHDR and CDR2 is SFDVKD. V dropped 2 bases and J dropped 0; count of bases not matched to a gene: 2. The CDR3 runs to 16 residues. The CDR3 sequence is CATSDWGQGSTDTQYF. The CDR3 DNA is TGTGCCACCAGTGATTGGGGACAGGGAAGCACAGATACGCAGTATTTT.

As for this clone: Additional DNA sequences in this sample encode the identical CDR3. This rearrangement joins TRBV4-2 to TRBJ1-3; D is ambiguous. CDR3 length equals 15 residues. Trimming removed 4 bases from V and 0 bases from J, with 10 bases in between. Germline values: CDR1 LGHNA, CDR2 YNFKEQ. In nucleotides, the CDR3 is TGTGCCAGCAGCCTCAGGCTGTCCTCTGGAAACACCATATATTTT. It is translated as CASSLRLSSGNTIYF.

The V gene is TRBV6-6, the J gene TRBJ2-6, with D perhaps matching TRBD1 (5 bases). The CDR3 length is 15 residues. The V end was cut by 2 bases, the J end by 0 bases, with 5 bases between. Germline V lookup: CDR1 MNHNY, CDR2 SVGAGI (reference sequence). Here the CDR3 DNA reads TGTGCCAGCAGTTACGACAGCTCTGGGGCCAACGTCCTGACTTTC. Translating gives CASSYDSSGANVLTF.

This chain connects TRBV6-1 to TRBJ1-5, with no clear D. Per germline, CDR1 MNHNS and CDR2 SASEGT. V lost 2 bases and J 4 bases, leaving 12 bases between the germline ends. The CDR3 spans 15 residues. As DNA, the CDR3 is TGTGCCAGCAGTGAATCGAGGAATCGTAATCAGCCCCAGCATTTT. It specifies CASSESRNRNQPQHF.

The V and J genes are TRBV7-6 and TRBJ2-5, with D possibly matching TRBD2 (6 bases). Germline V gene sequence: CDR1 SGHVS, CDR2 FNYEAQ. The CDR3 is made up of 16 amino acids. The V end was cut by 5 bases, the J end by 5 bases, with 21 bases between. CDR3 amino acids: CASSPGLAAGWETQYF. CDR3 nucleotide sequence: TGTGCCAGCAGCCCAGGCTTAGCGGCGGGGTGGGAGACCCAGTACTTC. The full variable domain, its missing parts supplied by reference TRBV7-6 and TRBJ2-5, is GAGVSQSPRYKVTKRGQDVALRCDPISGHVSLYWYRQALGQGPEFLTYFNYEAQQDKSGLPNDRFSAERPEGSISTLTIQRTEQRDSAMYRCASSPGLAAGWETQYFGPGTRLLVL.

V usage is TRBV5-1 and J usage is TRBJ2-3, with 11 positions matching TRBD2. The CDR3 has 20 residues. CDR1 and CDR2 from the germline V gene are SGHRS and YFSETQ. The junction had 15 bases not matched to a gene; V was cut back by 0 bases and J by 3 bases. CDR3 nucleotides: TGCGCCAGCAGCTTGGGCCTAACTAGCGGGAGACTCGGGAGGACAGATACGCAGTATTTT. As protein: CASSLGLTSGRLGRTDTQYF.

V usage is TRBV7-3 and J usage is TRBJ1-4, with 8 bases lining up with TRBD1. Germline assignment: CDR1 SGHTA and CDR2 FQGTGA. J lost 8 bases, V lost 3 bases, and 5 bases had no gene match. The CDR3 has 14 residues. The CDR3 region has the DNA TGTGCCAGCAGCTTCGGGACAGGACGCGAAAAACTGTTTTTT. Amino acids: CASSFGTGREKLFF.

V gene TRBV9 combines with J gene TRBJ2-1, with D possibly being TRBD1 (8 bases). The CDR3 runs to 16 residues. Germline V gene data show CDR1 as SGDLS and CDR2 as YYNGEE. V was cut by 3 bases and J by 6 bases, with 19 bases left in between. CDR3 bases: TGTGCCAGCAGCGGGCCGTACAGGGGGGGAGCCAATGAGCAGTTCTTC. Translating it yields CASSGPYRGGANEQFF.

This chain uses TRBV30 with TRBJ2-1, with TRBD1 as a possible D gene (6 bases). Trimming stripped 5 bases from V and 4 bases from J, with 12 bases between. Germline V gene sequence: CDR1 GTSNPN, CDR2 SVGIG (reference sequence). The CDR3 runs to 13 residues. CDR3 sequence (DNA): TGTGCCTGGGACAGGAGAACATACAATGAGCAGTTCTTC. Residues: CAWDRRTYNEQFF.

This clone has just one count. The CDR3 loop is CASSQYRYSYEQYF. In DNA, the CDR3 is TGTGCCAGCAGCCAATACCGCTACTCCTACGAGCAGTACTTC. The chain employs TRBV5-6 and TRBJ2-7; no reliable D call. This CDR3 has 14 amino acids. Germline CDR1 reads SGHDT; CDR2 reads YYEEEE. V gave up 4 bases and J gave up 0 bases, with 11 bases separating them.

V is TRBV6-5 and J is TRBJ1-1; D is undetermined. The germline V gene encodes CDR1 MNHEY and CDR2 SVGAGI. The CDR3 sequence is 12 residues long. V was clipped by 2 bases and J by 4 bases, with 5 bases between them. CDR3 bases: TGTGCCAGCAGTTACGGGAGCACTGAAGCTTTCTTT. It specifies CASSYGSTEAFF.

This sequence joins TRBV7-9 and TRBJ1-4, with TRBD1 identical over 9 bases. Germline V CDR1 and CDR2: SEHNR, FQNEAQ (reference sequence). Trimming cost V 5 bases and J 4 bases; bases outside gene matches: 8. The CDR3 is 16 amino acids. CDR3 region: CASSTSTDRGNEKLFF. CDR3 in DNA: TGTGCCAGCAGCACTTCTACGGACAGGGGTAATGAAAAACTGTTTTTT.

The table lists this clone with a count of one. The chain couples TRBV7-9 to TRBJ1-1; D is unresolved. The germline V and J ends were trimmed by 3 bases and 0 bases, with 11 bases remaining between them. Germline V CDR1 and CDR2: SEHNR, FQNEAQ (reference sequence). This CDR3 has 15 amino acids. CDR3 nucleotides: TGTGCCAGCAGCTTTCTCGGGATGATGAACACTGAAGCTTTCTTT. This codes for CASSFLGMMNTEAFF.

This chain links TRBV3-1 (or the pseudogene TRBV3-2) with TRBJ2-1; possible D gene TRBD2, 5 bases. The V gene's germline CDR1 is LGHDT and CDR2 YNNKEL (reference sequence). CDR3 length: 14 residues. V lost 4 bases to trimming and J lost 6 bases, with 13 bases between them. CDR3 loop: CASSLGGAGNEQFF. As DNA, the CDR3 is TGTGCCAGCAGCCTCGGAGGCGCGGGCAATGAGCAGTTCTTC.

J is TRBJ1-3 and V is TRBV7-9; TRBD1 aligns across 8 bases. With 5 bases clipped from V and 2 bases from J, the junction kept 5 bases outside the gene matches. Germline values: CDR1 SEHNR, CDR2 FQNEAQ (reference sequence). This CDR3 spans 15 amino acids. This CDR3 is CASSLDRGPGNTIYF. CDR3 DNA: TGTGCCAGCAGCCTTGACAGGGGCCCTGGAAACACCATATATTTT.

The CDR3 reads CASSQTGSYGYTF. CDR3 nucleotide sequence: TGCGCCAGCAGCCAGACAGGATCCTATGGCTACACCTTC. V is TRBV4-1 and J is TRBJ1-2, with D perhaps matching TRBD1 (6 bases). This CDR3 comprises 13 residues. Trimming took off 3 bases at V and 4 bases at J, with 9 bases between the two ends. The germline V gene has CDR1 MGHRA and CDR2 YSYEKL.

This chain uses TRBV12-1 with TRBJ2-6; TRBD1 is the table's D call and was not checked against the DNA. TRBV12-1 represents a pseudogene. The CDR3 covers 19 residues. The CDR3 protein is CASSFYRGLVPSGANVLTF. CDR3 nucleotides: TGTGCCAGCAGCTTTTACAGGGGGTTGGTCCCCTCTGGGGCCAACGTCCTGACTTTC.

The V call is TRBV4-2, the J call TRBJ2-1; TRBD2 might be the D (6 bases). Per germline, CDR1 LGHNA and CDR2 YNFKEQ. Trimming cost V 0 bases and J 11 bases, with 17 bases left between them. CDR3 size: 15 residues. This CDR3 reads CASSQEGSGPDQQFF. The CDR3 region has the DNA TGTGCCAGCAGCCAAGAAGGTAGCGGCCCCGATCAGCAGTTCTTC.

This rearrangement joins TRBV7-3 to TRBJ2-2, with TRBD2 matching over 9 bases. Germline V gene sequence: CDR1 SGHTA, CDR2 FQGTGA. CDR3 length: 17 residues. V trimming: 5 bases; J trimming: 3 bases; junction bases outside the gene matches: 10. CDR3 loop: CASSPRRGGLDTGELFF. The CDR3 coding sequence is TGTGCCAGCAGCCCCCGGCGGGGGGGCCTAGACACCGGGGAGCTGTTTTTT.

This chain connects TRBV15 to TRBJ2-7; 11 nucleotides line up with TRBD1. CDR3 length: 15 amino acids. CDR1 is LNHNV, CDR2 YYDKDF, per germline (reference sequence). With V trimmed by 6 bases and J by 0 bases, 4 bases remained unmatched. The CDR3 DNA follows: TGTGCCACCAGACCCGGGACAGGGGGCTCCTACGAGCAGTACTTC. Residues: CATRPGTGGSYEQYF.

The V and J genes are TRBV3-1 (or the pseudogene TRBV3-2) and TRBJ2-7; 7 nucleotides line up with TRBD2. The V and J ends lost 0 bases and 0 bases, in that order; junction bases with no gene match: 8. CDR1 is LGHDT and CDR2 is YNNKEL in the germline V gene (reference sequence). The CDR3 has 17 amino acids. The CDR3 sequence is CASSQDRGAGSSYEQYF. For the CDR3, the DNA is TGTGCCAGCAGCCAAGATAGGGGAGCGGGGAGCTCCTACGAGCAGTACTTC.